Shown below are 32 T cell receptor beta chains from a single sample sequenced in a study of post-analysis software for immune sequencing data. Study-wide results and caveats: Four to six TRBV segments were more frequent in patients than controls; TRBV5-6, TRBV5-1 and TRBV20-1 belonged to this group.

The TCR beta cDNA libraries carried unique molecular identifiers. TCRdb recomputed calls from the PCR reads with MiXCR, one row per CDR3 protein. This table holds about 620,000 distinct CDR3 sequences, around 47% found once. These receptors have no known antigen. Sequenced material: blood. These receptor sequences come from a girl under 18 with multiple sclerosis.

V is TRBV20-1 and J is TRBJ2-5; the match to TRBD2 covers 7 bases. The germline CDR1 and CDR2 sequences are DFQATT and SNEGSKA (reference sequence). There are 15 residues in the CDR3. V lost 1 base and J lost 5; bases outside the gene matches: 10. The CDR3: CSARVTAGGLETQYF. The CDR3 nucleotides are TGCAGTGCTAGAGTAACCGCCGGGGGGTTGGAGACCCAGTACTTC.

The chain links TRBV4-2 to TRBJ2-1; 9 bases agree with TRBD1. The better agreement between TRBJ2-7 and the DNA end casts doubt on the J call. Germline CDR1 reads LGHNA; CDR2 reads YNFKEQ. This CDR3 contains 15 residues. The DNA of the CDR3 is TGTGCCAGCAGCCCCGGGACAGGGATTTGGAATGAGCAGTACTTC. Encoded protein: CASSPGTGIWNEQYF.

V and J are TRBV5-6 and TRBJ2-7; D might be TRBD2 (6 bases). With 3 bases removed from V and 7 bases from J, the gap between germline ends came to 14 bases. The CDR3 length is 13 residues. Germline CDR1 and CDR2: SGHDT and YYEEEE. In nucleotides, the CDR3 is TGTGCCAGCAGCTCCCTCGGAGGGGTAGAGCAGTACTTC. It codes for CASSSLGGVEQYF.

The chain carries TRBV6-2 or TRBV6-3 and TRBJ2-7; D may be TRBD2 (5 bases). CDR3 length: 14 residues. The ends were cut back, 0 bases at V and 7 bases at J, with 13 bases in the middle. The germline gives CDR1 MNHEY, CDR2 SVGEGT. CDR3: CASSYSGASGEQYF. The CDR3 nucleotides are TGTGCCAGCAGTTACTCAGGCGCTTCGGGGGAGCAGTACTTC.

The chain employs TRBV10-3 and TRBJ1-2; 8 nucleotides align to TRBD1. The CDR3 sequence is 13 residues long. Germline values: CDR1 ENHRY, CDR2 SYGVKD. The trim removed 7 bases at V and 4 bases at J, leaving 5 bases unmatched. CDR3 loop: CAITGTGGYGYTF. The CDR3 DNA reads as TGTGCCATCACCGGGACAGGAGGCTATGGCTACACCTTC.

The V call is TRBV5-7, the J call TRBJ2-4; possible D gene TRBD2, 6 bases. TRBV5-7 counts as an open reading frame of uncertain function. The CDR3 spans 12 residues. V shed 4 bases and J shed 13 bases, with 15 bases lying between them. The CDR3 reads CASSTRGGEQYF. The CDR3 DNA sequence: TGTGCCAGCAGCACGAGGGGCGGGGAGCAGTACTTC.

Only a few counts were recorded for this clonotype. The rearrangement uses TRBV7-8 and TRBJ1-1; D is ambiguous. The CDR3 totals 13 residues. CDR1 SGHVS and CDR2 FQNEAQ come from the germline V gene. With 5 bases removed from V and 3 bases from J, the gap between germline ends came to 10 bases. The CDR3 spells CASSRRPDTEAFF. The DNA of the CDR3 is TGTGCCAGCAGCCGTCGACCGGACACTGAAGCTTTCTTT.

The chain couples TRBV10-3 to TRBJ2-3; TRBD1 matches 7 bases. The CDR3 has 12 residues. The germline CDR1 and CDR2 sequences are ENHRY and SYGVKD. With 8 bases clipped from V and 6 bases from J, the junction kept 5 bases outside the gene matches. CDR3 DNA: TGTGCCATCGGGACAGTCGAGGATACGCAGTATTTT. This sequence encodes CAIGTVEDTQYF.

The chain uses TRBV5-1 and TRBJ2-7, with D perhaps TRBD1 (6 bases). Between the trimmed V and J ends, which lost 2 bases and 12 bases, there was a span of 12 bases. CDR1 and CDR2 from the germline V gene are SGHRS and YFSETQ. The length of the CDR3 is 11 residues. The CDR3 loop is CASSLQGISYF. The CDR3 DNA reads TGCGCCAGCAGCTTACAGGGTATTTCGTACTTC.

The V and J genes are TRBV10-3 and TRBJ2-1; a possible D gene is TRBD2 (5 bases). Germline lookup yields CDR1 ENHRY and CDR2 SYGVKD. Trimming left V 0 bases short and J 0 bases short, with 12 bases between. CDR3 length: 17 residues. CDR3 sequence (DNA): TGTGCCATCAGTGAGTCAGCAGCGGATAGCTCCTACAATGAGCAGTTCTTC. Its protein product is CAISESAADSSYNEQFF.

A few counts support this clonotype. This chain links TRBV12-3 or TRBV12-4 with TRBJ2-7, with a possible D match to TRBD1 (6 bases). The CDR3 contains 17 residues. Trimming removed 4 bases at V and 1 base at J, with 20 bases between. The CDR3 reads CASSSSYGTRLSYEQYF. DNA for the CDR3: TGTGCCAGCAGTTCCTCTTACGGGACACGACTATCCTACGAGCAGTACTTC.

This clonotype was seen a handful of times. The chain is built from TRBV4-1 and TRBJ2-3; TRBD1 matches 7 bases. J gave up 3 bases and V 1 base, and 7 bases lay outside the gene matches. The CDR3 runs 16 residues. Germline V CDR1 and CDR2: MGHRA, YSYEKL. CDR3 in DNA: TGCGCCAGCAGCCAAGCCTTTACAGGGGTGACAGATACGCAGTATTTT. Translating gives CASSQAFTGVTDTQYF.

The chain joins TRBV29-1 to TRBJ2-5; possible D gene TRBD2, 5 bases. The J call is uncertain, as TRBJ2-7 better fits the DNA end. Looked up from germline, CDR1 is SQVTM and CDR2 is ANQGSEA. The CDR3 contains 13 residues. The CDR3 protein is CSVVGNSNGEQYF. For the CDR3, the DNA is TGCAGCGTTGTCGGGAATTCCAACGGCGAGCAGTACTTC.

This clonotype was counted ten times or more. The rearrangement joins TRBV5-6 to TRBJ2-5; TRBD2 matches at 10 bases. The germline V gene encodes CDR1 SGHDT and CDR2 YYEEEE. V lost 4 bases, J lost 2 bases, and 2 bases stayed unmatched. The CDR3 consists of 14 residues. The CDR3 coding sequence is TGTGCCAGCAGCCAGACTAGCGGGCAAGAGACCCAGTACTTC. Protein sequence: CASSQTSGQETQYF.

This clonotype was observed a single time. The chain combines TRBV20-1 with TRBJ2-5; a possible D gene is TRBD1 (5 bases). CDR1 and CDR2 (germline): DFQATT, SNEGSKA (reference sequence). Trimming removed 6 bases from V and 1 base from J, with 12 bases in between. This CDR3 has 13 amino acids. The CDR3 protein is CSAITGVQETQYF. CDR3 in DNA: TGCAGTGCAATAACAGGTGTCCAAGAGACCCAGTACTTC.

This rearrangement joins TRBV4-1 to TRBJ1-5; maybe TRBD1 (5 bases). V shed 0 bases and J shed 2 bases, with 14 bases lying between them. CDR1 is MGHRA, CDR2 YSYEKL, per germline. The CDR3 runs to 17 residues. The CDR3 DNA reads as TGCGCCAGCAGCCAAGAACCCCCTGCCAGGGGCAATCAGCCCCAGCATTTT. Translating gives CASSQEPPARGNQPQHF.

This chain connects TRBV7-2 to TRBJ2-7; D not certain. The better agreement between TRBJ2-5 and the DNA end casts doubt on the J call. The CDR3 contains 15 residues. Germline CDR1 is SGHTA and CDR2 is FQGNSA. The CDR3 DNA is TGTGCCAGCAGCTCAAGTCGACGGAAACAAGAGACCCAGTACTTC. Translation: CASSSSRRKQETQYF.

The table lists this clonotype with a few counts. V usage is TRBV5-1 and J usage is TRBJ1-6; 8 bases fit TRBD1. This CDR3 contains 14 residues. Germline CDR1 and CDR2: SGHRS and YFSETQ. V lost 4 bases, J lost 8 bases, and 5 bases stayed unmatched. CDR3 nucleotide sequence: TGCGCCAGCAGCGTCAGGGGGCTTGATTCACCCCTCCACTTT. Translation: CASSVRGLDSPLHF.

The chain has TRBV7-2 and TRBJ1-4, with 9 bases fitting TRBD1. This CDR3 has 13 amino acids. Germline assignment: CDR1 SGHTA and CDR2 FQGNSA. With 5 bases clipped from V and 8 bases from J, the junction kept 3 bases outside the gene matches. The CDR3 DNA reads as TGTGCCAGCAGCGTCGGGACAGGGGAAAAACTGTTTTTT. Its protein is CASSVGTGEKLFF.

This clonotype was seen more than once but under ten times. This chain uses TRBV4-1 with TRBJ2-5; 9 bases are a match to TRBD1. CDR1 MGHRA and CDR2 YSYEKL come from the germline V gene. The CDR3 runs to 15 residues. With 3 bases clipped from V and 5 bases from J, the junction kept 7 bases outside the gene matches. The CDR3 bases are TGCGCCAGCAGCCAGTCACACAGGGGGCCGGAGACCCAGTACTTC. Protein sequence: CASSQSHRGPETQYF.

The J gene is TRBJ2-3, the V gene TRBV7-9; 11 bases agree with TRBD2. With 2 bases clipped from V and 3 bases from J, the junction kept 4 bases outside the gene matches. The germline V gene has CDR1 SEHNR and CDR2 FQNEAQ (reference sequence). The CDR3 totals 16 residues. The CDR3 sequence is CASSLRASGRTDTQYF. The CDR3 DNA follows: TGTGCCAGCAGCTTAAGGGCTAGCGGGAGGACAGATACGCAGTATTTT.

The V and J genes are TRBV13 and TRBJ1-4; a possible D gene is TRBD1 (6 bases). V lost 4 bases, J lost 8 bases, and 20 bases lay in between. The germline V gene encodes CDR1 PRHDT and CDR2 FYEKMQ (reference sequence). CDR3 size: 16 residues. CDR3 nucleotides: TGTGCCAGCAGCTACCGCGGGGGCCCCCTGGACGAAAAACTGTTTTTT. This translates into CASSYRGGPLDEKLFF.

The rearrangement links TRBV5-1 to TRBJ2-3; 7 bases fit TRBD2. Trimming removed 0 bases from V and 4 bases from J; junction bases left unmatched: 8. This CDR3 contains 16 residues. Germline V gene sequence: CDR1 SGHRS, CDR2 YFSETQ. CDR3 DNA sequence: TGCGCCAGCAGCTTGGTGGGACCGGCGGGAGCAGATACGCAGTATTTT. Amino acid sequence: CASSLVGPAGADTQYF.

This clonotype occurred a few times. The rearrangement joins TRBV13 to TRBJ1-1, with TRBD1 matching over 7 bases. CDR1 is PRHDT, CDR2 FYEKMQ, per germline (reference sequence). The CDR3 has 14 residues. The V and J ends lost 3 bases and 1 base, in that order; junction bases with no gene match: 2. In DNA, the CDR3 is TGTGCCAGCAGCTTTCCAGGGGGGAACACTGAAGCTTTCTTT. Its translation: CASSFPGGNTEAFF.

The chain carries TRBV5-1 and TRBJ2-7; 9 bases map to TRBD2. J gave up 3 bases and V 6 bases, and 10 bases lay outside the gene matches. CDR1 and CDR2 (germline): SGHRS, YFSETQ. This CDR3 has 15 residues. Here the CDR3 reads CASKLAGVGFYEQYF. The CDR3 bases are TGCGCCAGCAAGTTAGCGGGAGTTGGATTCTACGAGCAGTACTTC.

V and J are TRBV12-3 or TRBV12-4 and TRBJ2-1; a weak D match, TRBD2 (6 bases). V was clipped by 6 bases and J by 5 bases, with 11 bases between them. The CDR3 is 13 amino acids. CDR3 DNA: TGTGCCAGCAGCTGGTCGGGGGACAATGAGCAGTTCTTC. It is translated as CASSWSGDNEQFF.

The V and J genes are TRBV20-1 and TRBJ2-4; D possibly corresponds to TRBD1 (6 bases). With the DNA end fitting TRBJ2-7 better, the J assignment may be wrong. In germline, CDR1 is DFQATT, CDR2 SNEGSKA (reference sequence). This CDR3 has 12 residues. The CDR3 DNA reads TGCAGTGCTAGATGGGGGCAGTACGAGCAGTACTTC. Protein: CSARWGQYEQYF.

V and J are TRBV9 and TRBJ2-1, with a weak D call TRBD2 (5 bases). Germline CDR1 and CDR2: SGDLS and YYNGEE. Trimming cost V 0 bases and J 0 bases, with 13 bases left between them. The CDR3 runs 17 residues. CDR3 loop: CASSVEVSASSYNEQFF. The CDR3 region has the DNA TGTGCCAGCAGCGTAGAGGTTAGCGCCAGCTCCTACAATGAGCAGTTCTTC.

This chain uses TRBV30 with TRBJ1-2; D uncertain. CDR3 size: 13 residues. With 2 bases removed from V and 4 bases from J, the gap between germline ends came to 11 bases. Germline V gene sequence: CDR1 GTSNPN, CDR2 SVGIG (reference sequence). This chain's CDR3 is CAWSPFGGYGYTF. Written as DNA, the CDR3 is TGTGCCTGGAGTCCGTTCGGTGGCTATGGCTACACCTTC.

This clonotype showed up just a few times. The CDR3 is CASSLLSLRPHPRDTQYF. Written as DNA, the CDR3 is TGTGCCAGCAGTTTATTATCGTTGAGGCCCCATCCTCGGGATACGCAGTATTTT. The V gene is TRBV12-3 or TRBV12-4, the J gene TRBJ2-3, with D unresolved. V was pared by 2 bases and J by 6 bases, with 24 bases between. CDR3 length: 18 amino acids.

J is TRBJ1-5 and V is TRBV10-2; 7 bases fit TRBD1. Losses at the gene ends were 3 bases for V and 6 bases for J; bases not matched to a gene: 2. The CDR3 extends over 13 amino acids. Germline CDR1 WSHSY, CDR2 SAAADI. The CDR3 sequence: CASSEQGSQPQHF. CDR3 coding DNA: TGCGCCAGCAGTGAACAGGGGAGTCAGCCCCAGCATTTT.

This rearrangement joins TRBV5-1 to TRBJ1-2; the match to TRBD1 covers 11 bases. CDR1 is SGHRS, CDR2 YFSETQ, per germline. CDR3 length equals 16 residues. V was clipped by 4 bases and J by 2 bases; unmatched bases: 7. CDR3: CASSDGQGARNYGYTF. The CDR3 DNA sequence: TGCGCCAGCAGCGATGGACAGGGGGCGAGAAACTATGGCTACACCTTC. Full variable domain (rest looked up from reference TRBV5-1 and TRBJ1-2): KAGVTQTPRYLIKTRGQQVTLSCSPISGHRSVSWYQQTPGQGLQFLFEYFSETQRNKGNFPGRFSGRQFSNSRSEMNVSTLELGDSALYLCASSDGQGARNYGYTFGSGTRLTVV.